These T cell receptor beta chains were read from a single sample in a study of cytomegalovirus exposure and HLA in healthy donors. The repertoire was sequenced with immunoSEQ multiplex PCR; TCRdb's copy has only in-frame clones and lacks some. The sample lists about 190,000 clones, 70% to 75% occurring once. Specimen: PBMCs. The receptors were sampled from a man aged 25-40 years in good health and CMV-seropositive. Each CDR3 is given with its conserved first and last residue. A D gene is named only where the DNA matches it firmly. The listing skips clone size in some rows; elsewhere it reads once, few, many or a size class.

d_call	clone_size	cdr3_length	j_call	v_call	cdr3_nt	cdr3_aa
TRBD1	few	14	TRBJ2-1	TRBV5-1	TGCGCCAGCAGCATTCCGGGACAGAACAATGAGCAGTTCTTC	CASSIPGQNNEQFF
NA	NA	15	TRBJ2-7	TRBV7-7	TGTGCTAGCAGCCCAGGGGATTCGAGCTCCTACGAGCAGTACTTC	CASSPGDSSSYEQYF
NA	NA	14	TRBJ1-2	TRBV19	TGTGCCAGTAGTATAACTTGGGGGCCCTATGGCTACACCTTC	CASSITWGPYGYTF
NA	few	15	TRBJ2-7	TRBV7-9	TGTGCCAGCAGCGACAGACTAGGGGGCAGGGACGAGCAGTACTTC	CASSDRLGGRDEQYF
NA	NA	12	TRBJ2-3	TRBV30	TGTGCCTGGAGTTCTAGTGCAGATACGCAGTATTTT	CAWSSSADTQYF
TRBD1	NA	12	TRBJ1-2	TRBV30	TGTGCCTGTCCGACAGGGTTGAGGGGCTACACCTTC	CACPTGLRGYTF
NA	NA	18	TRBJ2-1	TRBV5-6	TGTGCCAGCAGCTTGGGTTTTTCCGGGGAAGACTCCTACAATGAGCAGTTCTTC	CASSLGFSGEDSYNEQFF
TRBD2	NA	16	TRBJ2-3	TRBV4-1	TGCGCCAGCAGCTTGGCCGGGACTAGGCCAACAGATACGCAGTATTTT	CASSLAGTRPTDTQYF
NA	NA	16	TRBJ1-6	TRBV9	TGTGCCAGCAGCGTAGGGACAGACTCCTATAATTCACCCCTCCACTTT	CASSVGTDSYNSPLHF
TRBD1	NA	14	TRBJ2-7	TRBV11-1	TGTGCCAGCAGCTTAGGACAGGGTGGTTACGAGCAGTACTTC	CASSLGQGGYEQYF
NA	NA	15	TRBJ1-5	TRBV6-5	TGTGCCAGCAGGAACCCTCGAGGTGGCAATCAGCCCCAGCATTTT	CASRNPRGGNQPQHF
NA	NA	12	TRBJ2-7	TRBV7-2	TGTGCCAGCAGCTCCCAGGGCTACGAGCAGTACTTC	CASSSQGYEQYF
TRBD2	NA	17	TRBJ2-5	TRBV4-3	TGCGCCAGCAGCCAAGGGTCAGGCGGGGGGGCCTCTGAGACCCAGTACTTC	CASSQGSGGGASETQYF
TRBD1	NA	15	TRBJ2-5	TRBV2	TGTGCCAGCAGCTCCCTGGGGACAGGGGAAGAGACCCAGTACTTC	CASSSLGTGEETQYF
NA	NA	16	TRBJ1-3	TRBV10-3	TGTGCCATCACCCGAACGGACAGCACTCTTGGAAACACCATATATTTT	CAITRTDSTLGNTIYF
TRBD1	NA	14	TRBJ1-2	TRBV5-4	TGTGCCAGCAGCTTGAGGGGGCTGAGCTATGGCTACACCTTC	CASSLRGLSYGYTF
NA	NA	13	TRBJ1-4	TRBV5-4	TGTGCCAGCAGCCCCCGGGTTAATGAAAAACTGTTTTTT	CASSPRVNEKLFF
TRBD2	NA	15	TRBJ2-7	TRBV19	TGTGCCAGTAGTAGAGCGGGAGAGGCCCCCTACGAGCAGTACTTC	CASSRAGEAPYEQYF
NA	NA	15	TRBJ1-2	TRBV7-8	TGTGCCAGCAGCTTAGCGGGGGCTAGTAACTATGGCTACACCTTC	CASSLAGASNYGYTF
TRBD1	NA	14	TRBJ1-2	TRBV6-5	TGTGCCAGCAGTTACGGGACAGGGTTCAATGGCTACACCTTC	CASSYGTGFNGYTF
TRBD2	NA	15	TRBJ2-1	TRBV4-2	TGTGCCAGCAGCCCCGGACTAGCGGGAGTCAATGAGCAGTTCTTC	CASSPGLAGVNEQFF
TRBD1	NA	16	TRBJ2-2	TRBV4-1	TGCGCCAGCAGCCATAAAGGGACAGCGAACACCGGGGAGCTGTTTTTT	CASSHKGTANTGELFF
TRBD2	NA	16	TRBJ2-3	TRBV4-2	TGTGCCAGCAGTTACGGCGGGGGGCGCGACGCAGATACGCAGTATTTT	CASSYGGGRDADTQYF
TRBD1	NA	14	TRBJ1-4	TRBV28	TGTGCCAGCAGTTCGGGACAGGGTTATGAAAAACTGTTTTTT	CASSSGQGYEKLFF
NA	NA	16	TRBJ1-1	TRBV25-1	TGTGCCAGCACTCGAAGCGTCGGACAGCCGAACACTGAAGCTTTCTTT	CASTRSVGQPNTEAFF
TRBD2	NA	14	TRBJ2-7	TRBV6-6	TGTGCCAGCTCTAGGGAGGGAGTCTCCTACGAGCAGTACTTC	CASSREGVSYEQYF
TRBD1	NA	14	TRBJ1-1	TRBV7-2	TGTGCCAGCAGCCGAGTGGACAGGGTGACTGAAGCTTTCTTT	CASSRVDRVTEAFF
TRBD1	NA	16	TRBJ1-4	TRBV28	TGTGCCAGCAGCCTAAAGGGGACAGGGGGAAATGAAAAACTGTTTTTT	CASSLKGTGGNEKLFF
NA	NA	12	TRBJ1-2	TRBV19	TGTGCCAGTAGTATCGGGATGGCAAGCTACACCTTC	CASSIGMASYTF
TRBD2	once	16	TRBJ2-2	TRBV5-4	TGTGCCAGCACTCCGGGGGGAACAAGTAGCACCGGGGAGCTGTTTTTT	CASTPGGTSSTGELFF
NA	NA	13	TRBJ2-7	TRBV11-2	TGTGCCAGCAGCTTAATCCGGGGCTACGAGCAGTACTTC	CASSLIRGYEQYF
NA	NA	15	TRBJ2-7	TRBV7-2	TGTGCCAGCAGCGTAACAGGGTTGAGGGGATACGAGCAGTACTTC	CASSVTGLRGYEQYF
NA	NA	15	TRBJ1-2	TRBV19	TGTGCCAGTAGTACGGACAGCACCGCCTTCTATGGCTACACCTTC	CASSTDSTAFYGYTF
NA	NA	16	TRBJ2-4	TRBV28	TGTGCCAGCAGTTCCCAAAGGGGATTAGCCAAAAACATTCAGTACTTC	CASSSQRGLAKNIQYF
NA	NA	15	TRBJ2-7	TRBV28	TGTGCCAGCATTATAGGGGGAAGGGTCAGTCACGAGCAGTACTTC	CASIIGGRVSHEQYF
NA	NA	13	TRBJ1-6	TRBV2	TGTGCCAGCACCTCAGACTATAATTCACCCCTCCACTTT	CASTSDYNSPLHF
TRBD1	NA	14	TRBJ2-7	TRBV18	TGTGCCAGCTCACCACAACAGGGGTTATACGAGCAGTACTTC	CASSPQQGLYEQYF
NA	once	15	TRBJ1-5	TRBV18	TGTGCCAGCTCAGCCGACAGTTTTAGCAATCAGCCCCAGCATTTT	CASSADSFSNQPQHF
TRBD2	NA	13	TRBJ2-7	TRBV7-2	TGTGCCAGCAGCCCCCGGGGGGCCTACGAGCAGTACTTC	CASSPRGAYEQYF
NA	once	16	TRBJ1-3	TRBV15	TGTGCCACCAGCATTGATCGGTCATTCTCTGGAAACACCATATATTTT	CATSIDRSFSGNTIYF
NA	NA	14	TRBJ2-2	TRBV30	TGTGCCAGCCTCCTAGGGGCGGTGGTCGGGGAGCTGTTTTTT	CASLLGAVVGELFF
TRBD2	NA	19	TRBJ2-7	TRBV27	TGTGCCAGCAGTTTCCGCCGGCCTAGCGGGAGCGCAACCTCCTACGAGCAGTACTTC	CASSFRRPSGSATSYEQYF
TRBD1	NA	15	TRBJ2-5	TRBV4-1	TGCGCCAGCAGCCAAAGACAGGGGGCCCGGGAGACCCAGTACTTC	CASSQRQGARETQYF
NA	NA	17	TRBJ2-1	TRBV19	TGTGCCAGTAGTATGACGGAAAGGGGGAGGGTTTACAATGAGCAGTTCTTC	CASSMTERGRVYNEQFF
TRBD1	NA	12	TRBJ2-7	TRBV13	TGTGCCAGCAGCTTTACAGGGGACGAGCAGTACTTC	CASSFTGDEQYF
TRBD1	NA	11	TRBJ1-2	TRBV30	TGTGCCGGGGAACAGGGGAATGGCTACACCTTC	CAGEQGNGYTF